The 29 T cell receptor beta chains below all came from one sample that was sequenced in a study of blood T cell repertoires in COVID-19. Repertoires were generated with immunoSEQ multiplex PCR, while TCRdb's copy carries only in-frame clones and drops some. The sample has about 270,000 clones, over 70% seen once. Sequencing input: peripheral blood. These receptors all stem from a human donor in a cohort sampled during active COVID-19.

The CDR3 sequence: CASSERDRGRNEQYF. CDR3 coding DNA: TGCGCCAGCAGTGAGAGGGACAGGGGGCGTAACGAGCAGTACTTC. The rearrangement uses TRBV10-2 and TRBJ2-7; 12 nucleotides line up with TRBD1. Germline CDR1 and CDR2: WSHSY and SAAADI. The CDR3 runs to 15 residues. V was clipped by 2 bases and J by 5 bases; unmatched bases: 4.

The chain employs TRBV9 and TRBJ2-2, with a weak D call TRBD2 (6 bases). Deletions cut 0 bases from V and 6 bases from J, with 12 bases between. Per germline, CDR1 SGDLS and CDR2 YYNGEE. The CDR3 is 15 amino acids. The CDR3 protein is CASSVELAIAGELFF. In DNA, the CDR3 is TGTGCCAGCAGCGTAGAACTAGCTATCGCCGGGGAGCTGTTTTTT.

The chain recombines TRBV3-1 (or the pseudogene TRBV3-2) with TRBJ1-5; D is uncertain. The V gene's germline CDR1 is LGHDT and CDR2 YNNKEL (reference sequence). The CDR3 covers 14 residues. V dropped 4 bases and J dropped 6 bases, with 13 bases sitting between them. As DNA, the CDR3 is TGTGCCAGCAGCCCCGGGGTGTTTGGTCAGCCCCAGCATTTT. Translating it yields CASSPGVFGQPQHF.

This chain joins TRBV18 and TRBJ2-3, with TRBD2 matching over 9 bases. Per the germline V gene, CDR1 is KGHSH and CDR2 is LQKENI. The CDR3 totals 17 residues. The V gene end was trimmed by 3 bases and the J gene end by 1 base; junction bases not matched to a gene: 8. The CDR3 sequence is CASSPGLERGGTDTQYF. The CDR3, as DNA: TGTGCCAGCTCACCCGGTCTGGAGCGGGGGGGCACAGATACGCAGTATTTT.

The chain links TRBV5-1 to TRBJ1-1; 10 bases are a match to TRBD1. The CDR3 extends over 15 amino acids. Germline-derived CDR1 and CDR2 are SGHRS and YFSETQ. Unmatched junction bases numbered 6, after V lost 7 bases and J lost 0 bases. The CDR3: CASQGQGNMNTEAFF. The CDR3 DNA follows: TGCGCCAGCCAGGGACAGGGGAACATGAACACTGAAGCTTTCTTT.

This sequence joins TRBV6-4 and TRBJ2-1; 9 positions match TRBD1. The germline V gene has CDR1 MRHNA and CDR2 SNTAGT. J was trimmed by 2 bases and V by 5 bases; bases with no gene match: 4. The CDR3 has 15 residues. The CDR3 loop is CASSSGTGTYNEQFF. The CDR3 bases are TGTGCCAGCAGTTCCGGGACAGGGACCTACAATGAGCAGTTCTTC.

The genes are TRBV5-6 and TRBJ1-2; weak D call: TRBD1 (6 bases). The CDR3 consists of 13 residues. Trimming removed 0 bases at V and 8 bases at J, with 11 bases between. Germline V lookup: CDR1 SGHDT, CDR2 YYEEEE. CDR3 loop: CASSLGQVGGYTF. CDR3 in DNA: TGTGCCAGCAGCTTGGGACAGGTCGGCGGCTACACCTTC. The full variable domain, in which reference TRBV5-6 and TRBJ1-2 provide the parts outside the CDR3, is DAGVTQSPTHLIKTRGQQVTLRCSPKSGHDTVSWYQQALGQGPQFIFQYYEEEERQRGNFPDRFSGHQFPNYSSELNVNALLLGDSALYLCASSLGQVGGYTFGSGTRLTVV.

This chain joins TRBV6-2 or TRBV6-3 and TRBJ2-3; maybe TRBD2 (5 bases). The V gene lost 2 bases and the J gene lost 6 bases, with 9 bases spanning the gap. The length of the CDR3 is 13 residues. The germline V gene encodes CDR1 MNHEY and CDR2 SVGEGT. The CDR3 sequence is CASSYRGRDTQYF. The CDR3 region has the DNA TGTGCCAGCAGTTACCGCGGGCGGGATACGCAGTATTTT.

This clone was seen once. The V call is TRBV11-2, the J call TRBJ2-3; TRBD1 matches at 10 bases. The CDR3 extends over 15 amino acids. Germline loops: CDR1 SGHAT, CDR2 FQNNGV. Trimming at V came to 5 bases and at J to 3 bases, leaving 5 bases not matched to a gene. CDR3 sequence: CASSADRGQTDTQYF. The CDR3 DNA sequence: TGTGCCAGCAGCGCTGACAGGGGGCAAACAGATACGCAGTATTTT. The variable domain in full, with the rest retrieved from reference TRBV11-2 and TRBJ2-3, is EAGVAQSPRYKIIEKRQSVAFWCNPISGHATLYWYQQILGQGPKLLIQFQNNGVVDDSQLPKDRFSAERLKGVDSTLKIQPAKLEDSAVYLCASSADRGQTDTQYFGPGTRLTVL.

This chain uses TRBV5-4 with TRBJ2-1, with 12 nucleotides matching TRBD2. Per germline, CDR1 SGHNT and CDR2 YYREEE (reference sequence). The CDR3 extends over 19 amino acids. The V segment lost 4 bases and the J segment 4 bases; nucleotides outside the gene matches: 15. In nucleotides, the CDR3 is TGTGCCAGCAGCATCGATGGGCTAGCGGGGGGGAACCGTTACAATGAGCAGTTCTTC. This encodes CASSIDGLAGGNRYNEQFF.

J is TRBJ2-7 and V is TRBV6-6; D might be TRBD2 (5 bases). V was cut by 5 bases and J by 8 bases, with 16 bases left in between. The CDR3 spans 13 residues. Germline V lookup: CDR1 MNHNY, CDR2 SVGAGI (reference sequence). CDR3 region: CASSPIPRAQQYF. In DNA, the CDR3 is TGTGCCAGCAGTCCCATCCCGAGGGCCCAGCAGTACTTC.

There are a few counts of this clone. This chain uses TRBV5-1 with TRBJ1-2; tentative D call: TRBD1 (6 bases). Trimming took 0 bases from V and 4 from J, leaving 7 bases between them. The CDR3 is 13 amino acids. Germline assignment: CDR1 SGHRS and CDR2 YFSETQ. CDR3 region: CASSLAGVYGYTF. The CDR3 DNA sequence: TGCGCCAGCAGCTTGGCAGGGGTCTATGGCTACACCTTC. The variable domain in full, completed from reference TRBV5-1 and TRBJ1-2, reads KAGVTQTPRYLIKTRGQQVTLSCSPISGHRSVSWYQQTPGQGLQFLFEYFSETQRNKGNFPGRFSGRQFSNSRSEMNVSTLELGDSALYLCASSLAGVYGYTFGSGTRLTVV.

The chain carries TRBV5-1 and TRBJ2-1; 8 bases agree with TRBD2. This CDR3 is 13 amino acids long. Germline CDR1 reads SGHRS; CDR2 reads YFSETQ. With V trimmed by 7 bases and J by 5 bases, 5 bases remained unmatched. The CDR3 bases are TGCGCCAGCCGACTAGCGTTTAACAATGAGCAGTTCTTC. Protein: CASRLAFNNEQFF.

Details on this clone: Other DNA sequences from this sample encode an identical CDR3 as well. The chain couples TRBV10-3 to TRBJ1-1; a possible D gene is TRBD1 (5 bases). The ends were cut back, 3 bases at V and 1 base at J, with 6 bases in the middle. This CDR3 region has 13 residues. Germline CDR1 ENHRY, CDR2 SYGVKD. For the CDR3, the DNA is TGTGCCATCAGTGATAGGGGGAACACTGAAGCTTTCTTT. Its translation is CAISDRGNTEAFF.

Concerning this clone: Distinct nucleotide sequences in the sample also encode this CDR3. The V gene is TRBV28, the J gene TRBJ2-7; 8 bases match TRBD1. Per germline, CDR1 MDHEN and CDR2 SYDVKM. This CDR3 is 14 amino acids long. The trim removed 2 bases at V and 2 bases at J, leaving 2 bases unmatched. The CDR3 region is CASSLRQGTYEQYF. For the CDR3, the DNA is TGTGCCAGCAGTTTACGACAGGGGACCTACGAGCAGTACTTC.

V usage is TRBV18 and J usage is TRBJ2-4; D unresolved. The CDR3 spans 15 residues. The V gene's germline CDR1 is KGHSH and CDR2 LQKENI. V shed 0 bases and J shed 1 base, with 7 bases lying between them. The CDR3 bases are TGTGCCAGCTCACCACCGGGCGTTGCCAAAAACATTCAGTACTTC. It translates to CASSPPGVAKNIQYF.

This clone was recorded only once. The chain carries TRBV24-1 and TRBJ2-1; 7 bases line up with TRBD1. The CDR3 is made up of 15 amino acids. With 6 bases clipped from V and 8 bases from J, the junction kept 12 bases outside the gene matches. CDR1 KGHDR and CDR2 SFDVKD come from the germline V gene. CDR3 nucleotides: TGTGCCACCAGTAAATCCCGACAGGGTGACGATGAGCAGTTCTTC. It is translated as CATSKSRQGDDEQFF.

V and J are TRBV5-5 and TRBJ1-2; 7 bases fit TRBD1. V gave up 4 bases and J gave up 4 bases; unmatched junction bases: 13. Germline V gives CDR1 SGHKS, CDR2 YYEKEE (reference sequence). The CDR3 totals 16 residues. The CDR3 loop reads CASSPDPTGFTYGYTF. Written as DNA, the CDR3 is TGTGCCAGCAGCCCCGATCCGACAGGGTTTACCTATGGCTACACCTTC.

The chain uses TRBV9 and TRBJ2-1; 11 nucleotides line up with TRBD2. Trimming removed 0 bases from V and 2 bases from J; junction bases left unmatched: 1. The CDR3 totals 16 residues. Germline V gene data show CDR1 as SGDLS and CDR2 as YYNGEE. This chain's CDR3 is CASSVVAGGTYNEQFF. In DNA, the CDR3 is TGTGCCAGCAGCGTAGTAGCGGGGGGGACCTACAATGAGCAGTTCTTC.

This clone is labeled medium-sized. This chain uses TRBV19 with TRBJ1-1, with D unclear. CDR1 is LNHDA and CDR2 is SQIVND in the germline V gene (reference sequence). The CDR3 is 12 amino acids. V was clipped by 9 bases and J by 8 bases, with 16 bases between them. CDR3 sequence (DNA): TGTGCCAGCAGTGGAGGGCGGCTCGAAGCTTTCTTT. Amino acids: CASSGGRLEAFF.

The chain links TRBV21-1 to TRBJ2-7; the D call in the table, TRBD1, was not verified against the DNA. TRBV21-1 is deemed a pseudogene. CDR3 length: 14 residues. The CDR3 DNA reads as TGTGCCAGCAGCACCCGGGACAGGAACCACGAGCAGTACTTC. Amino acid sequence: CASSTRDRNHEQYF.

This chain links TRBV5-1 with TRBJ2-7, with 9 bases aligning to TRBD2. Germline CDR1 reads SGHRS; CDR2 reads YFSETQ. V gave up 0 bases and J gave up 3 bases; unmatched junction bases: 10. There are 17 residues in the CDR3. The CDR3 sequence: CASSLASDPSGNYEQYF. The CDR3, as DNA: TGCGCCAGCAGCTTGGCCTCAGATCCTAGCGGGAACTACGAGCAGTACTTC.

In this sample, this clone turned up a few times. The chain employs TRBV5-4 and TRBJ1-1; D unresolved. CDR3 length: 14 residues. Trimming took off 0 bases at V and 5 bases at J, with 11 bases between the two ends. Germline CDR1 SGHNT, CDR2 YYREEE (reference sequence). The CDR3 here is CASSLDVSRTEAFF. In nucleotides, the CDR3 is TGTGCCAGCAGCTTGGACGTTTCTAGGACTGAAGCTTTCTTT.

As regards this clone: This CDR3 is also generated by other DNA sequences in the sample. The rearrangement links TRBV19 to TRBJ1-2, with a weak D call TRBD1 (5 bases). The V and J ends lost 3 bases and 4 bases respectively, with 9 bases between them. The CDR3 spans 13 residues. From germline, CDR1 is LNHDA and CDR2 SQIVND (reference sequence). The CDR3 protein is CASSIGGFYGYTF. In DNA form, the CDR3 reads TGTGCCAGTAGTATTGGGGGGTTCTATGGCTACACCTTC.

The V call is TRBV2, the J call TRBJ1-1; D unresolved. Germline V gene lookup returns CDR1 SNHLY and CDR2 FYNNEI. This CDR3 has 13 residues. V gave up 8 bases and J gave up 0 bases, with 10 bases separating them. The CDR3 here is CASGELVNTEAFF. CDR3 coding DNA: TGTGCCAGCGGGGAGTTGGTGAACACTGAAGCTTTCTTT.

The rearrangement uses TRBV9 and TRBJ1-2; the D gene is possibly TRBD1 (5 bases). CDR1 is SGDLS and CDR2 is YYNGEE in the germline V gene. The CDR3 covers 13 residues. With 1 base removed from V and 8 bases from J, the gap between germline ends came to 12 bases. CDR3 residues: CASSVFRDGGYTF. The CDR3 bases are TGTGCCAGCAGCGTATTCAGGGATGGCGGCTACACCTTC.

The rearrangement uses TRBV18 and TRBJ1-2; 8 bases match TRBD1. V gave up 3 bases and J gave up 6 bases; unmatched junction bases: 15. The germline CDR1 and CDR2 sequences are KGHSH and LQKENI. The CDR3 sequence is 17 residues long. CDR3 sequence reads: CASSPSYIVQGDNGYTF. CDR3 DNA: TGTGCCAGCTCACCGTCCTATATAGTACAGGGGGATAATGGCTACACCTTC. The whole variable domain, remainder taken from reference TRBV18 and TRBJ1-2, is NAGVMQNPRHLVRRRGQEARLRCSPMKGHSHVYWYRQLPEEGLKFMVYLQKENIIDESGMPKERFSAEFPKEGPSILRIQQVVRGDSAAYFCASSPSYIVQGDNGYTFGSGTRLTVV.

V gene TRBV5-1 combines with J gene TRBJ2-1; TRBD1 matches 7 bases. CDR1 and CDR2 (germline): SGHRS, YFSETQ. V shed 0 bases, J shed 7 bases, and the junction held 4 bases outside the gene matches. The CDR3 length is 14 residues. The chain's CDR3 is CASSLGQGVNEQFF. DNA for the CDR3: TGCGCCAGCAGCTTGGGACAGGGAGTGAATGAGCAGTTCTTC.

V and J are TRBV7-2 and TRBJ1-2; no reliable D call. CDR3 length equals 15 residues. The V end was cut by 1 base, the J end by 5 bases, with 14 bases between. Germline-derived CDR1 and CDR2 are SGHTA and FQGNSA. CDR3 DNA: TGTGCCAGCAGCTTAGGACACCAGCAAGGATATGGCTACACCTTC. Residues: CASSLGHQQGYGYTF.